These T cell receptor beta chains were read from a single sample in a study of metastatic and nonmetastatic thyroid tumors. TCRdb re-called the PCR reads with MiXCR. The table records approximately 30,000 clones, roughly 14% of them present only once. Sample: blood. Receptors originate from a male donor with papillary thyroid cancer or a benign thyroid nodule (not recorded which). Some clones in this sample may be carry-over from other donors' samples. The CDR3 runs from the conserved cysteine through the conserved F or W. The order of the fields is V gene, J gene, D gene, clone size, CDR3 DNA, CDR3 protein. A D gene is named only where the DNA matches it firmly. The listing skips clone size in some rows; elsewhere it reads once, few, many or a size class.

V gene: TRBV3-1; J gene: TRBJ2-2; D gene: NA; clone size: many; CDR3 DNA: TGTGCCAGCAGCCAAGGAGGGGGGAATACCGGGGAGCTGTTTTTT; CDR3 protein: CASSQGGGNTGELFF
V gene: TRBV6-1; J gene: TRBJ2-6; D gene: NA; clone size: NA; CDR3 DNA: TGTGCCAGCAGCCCTGGGGCAGATGGGGCCAACGTCCTGACTTTC; CDR3 protein: CASSPGADGANVLTF
V gene: TRBV20-1; J gene: TRBJ1-1; D gene: NA; clone size: many; CDR3 DNA: TGCAGTGCCGACGACAGCCTGAACACTGAAGCTTTCTTT; CDR3 protein: CSADDSLNTEAFF
V gene: TRBV6-1; J gene: TRBJ2-5; D gene: TRBD2; clone size: NA; CDR3 DNA: TGTGCCAGCAGCACACTAGCGGTAGTAGATGGGGAGACCCAGTACTTC; CDR3 protein: CASSTLAVVDGETQYF
V gene: TRBV20-1; J gene: TRBJ1-1; D gene: NA; clone size: NA; CDR3 DNA: TGCAGTGCCAGGACGGGAGCTGAAGCTTTCTTT; CDR3 protein: CSARTGAEAFF
V gene: TRBV5-1; J gene: TRBJ1-1; D gene: NA; clone size: many; CDR3 DNA: TGCGCCAGCAGCGTATCCGGCCCCGGGGGTACTGAAGCTTTCTTT; CDR3 protein: CASSVSGPGGTEAFF
V gene: TRBV7-2; J gene: TRBJ1-1; D gene: TRBD1; clone size: many; CDR3 DNA: TGTGCCAGCAGCAGCCTTCAGGGGAGGGGGCCGGAAGCTTTCTTT; CDR3 protein: CASSSLQGRGPEAFF
V gene: TRBV20-1; J gene: TRBJ2-7; D gene: NA; clone size: NA; CDR3 DNA: TGCAGTGCTCCAAGGACGGTGAGCTCCTACGAGCAGTACTTC; CDR3 protein: CSAPRTVSSYEQYF
V gene: TRBV14; J gene: TRBJ1-2; D gene: NA; clone size: NA; CDR3 DNA: TGTGCCAGCAGCCAAGACGCAGGGGTGATATATGGCTCCACCTTC; CDR3 protein: CASSQDAGVIYGSTF
V gene: TRBV3-1; J gene: TRBJ2-3; D gene: NA; clone size: many; CDR3 DNA: TGTGCCAGCAGCCAAGATCCTGGGAAGTCAACGCAGTATTTT; CDR3 protein: CASSQDPGKSTQYF
V gene: TRBV11-2; J gene: TRBJ2-5; D gene: NA; clone size: many; CDR3 DNA: TGTGCCAGCAGCCCCCCGCTGCAGGGTGAGACCCAGTACTTC; CDR3 protein: CASSPPLQGETQYF
V gene: TRBV6-1; J gene: TRBJ2-2; D gene: TRBD1; clone size: many; CDR3 DNA: TGTGCCAGCATCGTGTCAGGGGGCATAGGGGCCACCGGGGAGCTGTTTTTT; CDR3 protein: CASIVSGGIGATGELFF
V gene: TRBV19; J gene: TRBJ1-2; D gene: NA; clone size: many; CDR3 DNA: TGTGCCAGTAGCGCCCTAGCCGGGGGGAGAGCTAACTATGGCTACACCTTC; CDR3 protein: CASSALAGGRANYGYTF
V gene: TRBV29-1; J gene: TRBJ1-1; D gene: NA; clone size: many; CDR3 DNA: TGCAGCGCCCAAGTTGGCCCGGACACTGAAGCTTTCTTT; CDR3 protein: CSAQVGPDTEAFF
V gene: TRBV6-1; J gene: TRBJ2-3; D gene: NA; clone size: many; CDR3 DNA: TGTGCCAGCAGTGAACGAGGGGCGGATACGCAGTATTTT; CDR3 protein: CASSERGADTQYF
V gene: TRBV14; J gene: TRBJ1-6; D gene: NA; clone size: many; CDR3 DNA: TGTGCCAGCAGCTTCCAAGGGTCACCCCTCCACTTT; CDR3 protein: CASSFQGSPLHF
V gene: TRBV3-1; J gene: TRBJ1-2; D gene: NA; clone size: once; CDR3 DNA: TGTGTCAGCAGCCAATCCTTGTGGGGTTCGGCCTATGGCTACACCTTC; CDR3 protein: CVSSQSLWGSAYGYTF
V gene: TRBV6-1; J gene: TRBJ2-2; D gene: NA; clone size: many; CDR3 DNA: TGTGCCAGCAGAGGGGGAGGGAACACCGGGGAGCTGTTTTTT; CDR3 protein: CASRGGGNTGELFF
V gene: TRBV6-1; J gene: TRBJ2-3; D gene: NA; clone size: many; CDR3 DNA: TGTGCCAGCAGAAAAGCAGCCGATACGCAGTATTTT; CDR3 protein: CASRKAADTQYF
V gene: TRBV5-1; J gene: TRBJ1-2; D gene: NA; clone size: medium-sized; CDR3 DNA: TGCGCCAGCAGCTCGGAGGGAGTCGGCGGCTACACCTTC; CDR3 protein: CASSSEGVGGYTF
V gene: TRBV5-1; J gene: TRBJ2-7; D gene: TRBD1; clone size: many; CDR3 DNA: TGCGCCAGCAGCCTGCCGGGACAGGATTGCGAGCAGTACTTC; CDR3 protein: CASSLPGQDCEQYF
V gene: TRBV7-2; J gene: TRBJ1-6; D gene: NA; clone size: many; CDR3 DNA: TGTGCCAGCAGCTTAGACGCCTCCTATTCACCCCTCCACTTT; CDR3 protein: CASSLDASYSPLHF
V gene: TRBV18; J gene: TRBJ2-1; D gene: TRBD2; clone size: many; CDR3 DNA: TGTGCCAGCTCACCACCGCTAGCGGGATCTTTTCCCGGAGGTAATGAGCAGTTCTTC; CDR3 protein: CASSPPLAGSFPGGNEQFF
V gene: TRBV10-1; J gene: TRBJ1-1; D gene: NA; clone size: many; CDR3 DNA: TGCGCCAGCAGTCAGGGTGGCGCTTTCTTT; CDR3 protein: CASSQGGAFF
V gene: TRBV7-9; J gene: TRBJ1-2; D gene: NA; clone size: many; CDR3 DNA: TGTGCCAGCAGCGGGGAGGGACTCGGCGGCTACACCTTC; CDR3 protein: CASSGEGLGGYTF
V gene: TRBV27; J gene: TRBJ2-2; D gene: NA; clone size: many; CDR3 DNA: TGTGCCAGCAGTTTATCTGGGGGCGTCACCGGGGAGCTGTTTTTT; CDR3 protein: CASSLSGGVTGELFF
V gene: TRBV6-4; J gene: TRBJ2-5; D gene: TRBD2; clone size: many; CDR3 DNA: TGTGCCAGCAGTGACGAACTAGCGGGGGCGGCAGCCCCTGTACTAGAGACCCAGTACTTC; CDR3 protein: CASSDELAGAAAPVLETQYF
V gene: TRBV27; J gene: TRBJ1-6; D gene: NA; clone size: NA; CDR3 DNA: TGTGTCAGCAGTTTAACGTTCGGGTCAGCTCCGGGGGCCCTCCACTTT; CDR3 protein: CVSSLTFGSAPGALHF
V gene: TRBV7-2; J gene: TRBJ2-7; D gene: NA; clone size: medium-sized; CDR3 DNA: TGTGCCAGCAGCTTGCTCGGCTACGAGCAGTACTTC; CDR3 protein: CASSLLGYEQYF
V gene: TRBV12-5; J gene: TRBJ2-7; D gene: NA; clone size: many; CDR3 DNA: TGTGCTAGTGGTCAGACAGTCCCGGGCGAGCAGTACTTC; CDR3 protein: CASGQTVPGEQYF
V gene: TRBV20-1; J gene: TRBJ2-7; D gene: NA; clone size: many; CDR3 DNA: TGCAGTGCTAGCCCACGGGGACTCTCAATCGACGAGCAGTACTTC; CDR3 protein: CSASPRGLSIDEQYF
V gene: TRBV6-1; J gene: TRBJ2-2; D gene: TRBD2; clone size: medium-sized; CDR3 DNA: TGTGCCAGTGGACTAGCGGGAGACACCGGGGAGCTGTTTTTT; CDR3 protein: CASGLAGDTGELFF